The 16 T cell receptor beta chains below were found in one sample sequenced in a study of T cell changes during pregnancy in multiple sclerosis. Sequenced by immunoSEQ multiplex PCR; TCRdb stores in-frame clones only, minus some. The sample lists tens of thousands of clones; roughly 93% were seen once. This specimen consisted of CD8+ T cells from peripheral blood mononuclear cells, obtained in the second trimester of pregnancy. All receptors come from a female donor with multiple sclerosis, enrolled in a pregnancy study.

J is TRBJ1-2 and V is TRBV4-1; no clear D gene. Germline lookup yields CDR1 MGHRA and CDR2 YSYEKL. V lost 0 bases and J lost 4, with 12 bases in between. The CDR3 covers 15 residues. The CDR3 region is CASSQEEGHVYGYTF. The CDR3, as DNA: TGCGCCAGCAGCCAAGAGGAGGGCCATGTCTATGGCTACACCTTC.

Only one count was recorded for this clone. This sequence joins TRBV2 and TRBJ1-5, with D hard to call. Germline V gene data show CDR1 as SNHLY and CDR2 as FYNNEI. The CDR3 contains 14 residues. With 4 bases removed from V and 4 bases from J, the gap between germline ends came to 11 bases. The chain's CDR3 is CASSGEFINQPQHF. As DNA, the CDR3 is TGTGCCAGCAGTGGGGAGTTCATAAATCAGCCCCAGCATTTT.

The J gene is TRBJ1-2, the V gene TRBV28, with D tentatively TRBD1 (5 bases). The CDR3 has 21 amino acids. V was clipped by 6 bases and J by 0 bases, with 32 bases between them. Germline lookup yields CDR1 MDHEN and CDR2 SYDVKM. For the CDR3, the DNA is TGTGCCAGCAGGCTTCAAGGACATACCGACCCTCTTTTCCTAGCTAACTATGGCTACACCTTC. It yields the protein CASRLQGHTDPLFLANYGYTF.

The chain is built from TRBV10-3 and TRBJ2-5; 8 positions match TRBD2. The CDR3 is made up of 18 amino acids. Germline loops: CDR1 ENHRY, CDR2 SYGVKD. V was clipped by 4 bases and J by 5 bases; unmatched bases: 18. Written as DNA, the CDR3 is TGTGCCATCAGTGGAGGAGGGGACGGGAGGGCCGATCGGGAGACCCAGTACTTC. As protein: CAISGGGDGRADRETQYF.

The J gene is TRBJ1-4, the V gene TRBV5-1, with 7 bases fitting TRBD1. Trimming at V came to 4 bases and at J to 6 bases, leaving 6 bases not matched to a gene. The CDR3 has 14 residues. Germline V lookup: CDR1 SGHRS, CDR2 YFSETQ. The CDR3 spells CASSIGTDDEKLFF. For the CDR3, the DNA is TGCGCCAGCAGCATCGGGACAGATGATGAAAAACTGTTTTTT.

CDR3 coding DNA: TGCGCCAGCAGCTTGGGGAGTGCTGAAGCTTTCTTT. It encodes CASSLGSAEAFF. The V call is TRBV5-1, the J call TRBJ1-1; D gene uncertain. V lost 0 bases and J 6 bases, leaving 6 bases between the germline ends. Germline CDR1 reads SGHRS; CDR2 reads YFSETQ. The length of the CDR3 is 12 residues.

In its sample, this clone was seen once. The rearrangement links TRBV15 to TRBJ2-7; 7 bases agree with TRBD2. The J segment lost 4 bases and the V segment lost 4 bases, leaving 10 bases of the junction unmatched. This CDR3 comprises 15 residues. CDR1 is LNHNV and CDR2 is YYDKDF in the germline V gene (reference sequence). CDR3 sequence: CATSIGWGGIYEQYF. The CDR3 nucleotides are TGTGCCACCAGCATCGGGTGGGGGGGGATTTACGAGCAGTACTTC.

The rearrangement joins TRBV19 to TRBJ1-1, with 8 bases matching TRBD1. Germline-derived CDR1 and CDR2 are LNHDA and SQIVND (reference sequence). The CDR3 runs 15 residues. With 3 bases clipped from V and 0 bases from J, the junction kept 3 bases outside the gene matches. The CDR3 DNA is TGTGCCAGTAGTATGTGGACAGGGATGAACACTGAAGCTTTCTTT. Translated: CASSMWTGMNTEAFF. Variable domain in full (rest from reference TRBV19 and TRBJ1-1): DGGITQSPKYLFRKEGQNVTLSCEQNLNHDAMYWYRQDPGQGLRLIYYSQIVNDFQKGDIAEGYSVSREKKESFPLTVTSAQKNPTAFYLCASSMWTGMNTEAFFGQGTRLTVV.

This clone was seen more than once but under ten times. The rearrangement joins TRBV7-9 to TRBJ1-2; TRBD1 might be the D (6 bases). CDR3 length equals 14 residues. The ends were cut back, 5 bases at V and 2 bases at J, with 12 bases in the middle. Germline loops: CDR1 SEHNR, CDR2 FQNEAQ (reference sequence). The CDR3 DNA is TGTGCCAGCAGCCCGGGACACGAGAACTATGGCTACACCTTC. It encodes CASSPGHENYGYTF. The whole variable domain, filled in from reference TRBV7-9 and TRBJ1-2, reads DTGVSQNPRHKITKRGQNVTFRCDPISEHNRLYWYRQTLGQGPEFLTYFQNEAQLEKSRLLSDRFSAERPKGSFSTLEIQRTEQGDSAMYLCASSPGHENYGYTFGSGTRLTVV.

A single count supports this clone. V gene TRBV7-2 combines with J gene TRBJ2-7, with 12 positions matching TRBD1. The CDR3 runs to 15 residues. V dropped 4 bases and J dropped 7; count of bases not matched to a gene: 8. Germline CDR1 is SGHTA and CDR2 is FQGNSA. CDR3 sequence: CASSSPGQGAWEQYF. DNA of the CDR3: TGTGCCAGCAGCTCACCGGGACAGGGGGCATGGGAGCAGTACTTC.

The count of this clone is one. The V call is TRBV4-3, the J call TRBJ2-1, with TRBD2 identical over 8 bases. Trimming took 0 bases from V and 5 from J; bases not matched to a gene: 9. This CDR3 is built from 17 residues. Germline CDR1 is LGHNA and CDR2 is YSLEER. CDR3 amino acids: CASSQDRLAGGNNEQFF. The CDR3 DNA is TGCGCCAGCAGCCAAGATAGGCTAGCGGGTGGTAACAATGAGCAGTTCTTC.

The chain joins TRBV7-8 to TRBJ1-3, with D unresolved. Germline V lookup: CDR1 SGHVS, CDR2 FQNEAQ. Trimming left V 1 base short and J 0 bases short, with 19 bases between. The CDR3 is 19 residues long. CDR3 nucleotides: TGTGCCAGCAGCTTAGACACTGGATCGGGATTGGCCTCTGGAAACACCATATATTTT. This encodes CASSLDTGSGLASGNTIYF.

The genes are TRBV2 and TRBJ2-3; D not resolved. Trimming shortened V by 6 bases and J by 2 bases, and 6 bases separated the two germline ends. The germline V gene encodes CDR1 SNHLY and CDR2 FYNNEI. The CDR3 extends over 12 amino acids. The CDR3 loop reads CASRTLTDTQYF. The CDR3 DNA reads as TGTGCCAGCAGGACTCTCACAGATACGCAGTATTTT. Complete variable domain (other parts from reference TRBV2 and TRBJ2-3): EPEVTQTPSHQVTQMGQEVILRCVPISNHLYFYWYRQILGQKVEFLVSFYNNEISEKSEIFDDQFSVERPDGSNFTLKIRSTKLEDSAMYFCASRTLTDTQYFGPGTRLTVL.

The V call is TRBV7-9, the J call TRBJ2-7; 7 nucleotides align to TRBD1. The CDR3 sequence is 13 residues long. With 1 base clipped from V and 4 bases from J, the junction kept 1 base outside the gene matches. In germline, CDR1 is SEHNR, CDR2 FQNEAQ (reference sequence). The CDR3 DNA is TGTGCCAGCAGCTTAGGCAGGGGGTACGAGCAGTACTTC. Amino acids: CASSLGRGYEQYF.

The rearrangement joins TRBV4-3 to TRBJ1-1, with 7 bases that match TRBD1. The CDR3 runs to 15 residues. V lost 3 bases to trimming and J lost 5 bases; unmatched junction nucleotides: 9. The V gene's germline CDR1 is LGHNA and CDR2 YSLEER. The CDR3 nucleotides are TGCGCCAGCAGCCAGGACAGAGGGGGCGGGACTGAAGCTTTCTTT. Its protein is CASSQDRGGGTEAFF.

The rearrangement links TRBV27 to TRBJ2-7; 11 nucleotides align to TRBD1. After removal of 4 bases from V and 4 bases from J, the junction contained 3 bases not matched to a gene. Germline CDR1 is MNHEY and CDR2 is SMNVEV (reference sequence). The CDR3 extends over 14 amino acids. The CDR3 DNA is TGTGCCAGCAGTTACGGGACAGGGGGATACGAGCAGTACTTC. This translates into CASSYGTGGYEQYF.